The rows below give T cell receptor beta chains drawn from one sample of a study of T cell repertoires in cytomegalovirus infection. TCRdb re-derived calls from the reads in MiXCR, one entry per CDR3 protein. The sample holds about 700,000 distinct CDR3 sequences; around 30% are singletons and the top ten take 15% to 20%. Their specific antigens are unknown. The sequenced sample was cultured PBMCs, obtained from culture after CMV antigen stimulation. The origin of the receptors is a human donor in good health (CMV status not recorded). Some clones in this sample may be carry-over from other donors' samples. The CDR3 runs from the conserved cysteine through the conserved F or W. D genes are given only for firm matches. Size values are once, few and many counts, or a class for expanded clones, and some rows have none.

. | . | TRBJ1-6 | TRBV7-2 | CASSPFTSSPLHF | TGTGCCAGCAGCCCCTTTACAAGTTCACCCCTCCACTTT
. | . | TRBJ1-2 | TRBV28 | CASSAPDGYTF | TGTGCCAGCAGCGCCCCGGATGGCTACACCTTC
TRBD2 | . | TRBJ2-7 | TRBV19 | CASSTTGRSYEQYF | TGTGCCAGTAGTACCACCGGGAGGTCCTACGAGCAGTACTTC
. | many | TRBJ2-3 | TRBV7-6 | CASSLAARTGTDTQYF | TGTGCCAGCAGCTTAGCGGCCCGGACGGGCACAGATACGCAGTATTTT
TRBD2 | . | TRBJ2-5 | TRBV7-2 | CASSLGAGGRRETQYF | TGTGCCAGCAGCTTAGGGGCGGGAGGACGGCGTGAGACCCAGTACTTC
TRBD1 | . | TRBJ2-2 | TRBV7-2 | CASSLTGAVNTGALFF | TGTGCCAGCAGCTTAACAGGGGCGGTGAACACCGGGGCGCTGTTTTTT
. | . | TRBJ2-6 | TRBV4-1 | CASSQSRGSLGGANVLTF | TGCGCCAGCAGCCAAAGCCGGGGATCTCTCGGGGGGGCCAACGTCCTGACTTTC
. | . | TRBJ2-7 | TRBV15 | CATSRDLAVDEQYF | TGTGCCACCAGCAGAGACCTAGCCGTCGACGAGCAGTACTTC
. | . | TRBJ2-1 | TRBV11-2 | CASSGLAQEQFF | TGTGCCAGCAGTGGGCTAGCGCAAGAGCAGTTCTTC
. | few | TRBJ1-6 | TRBV7-2 | CASSLLNPNSPLHF | TGTGCCAGCAGCTTATTGAACCCAAATTCACCCCTCCACTTT
TRBD1 | few | TRBJ2-1 | TRBV7-7 | CASSARGFLDNEQFF | TGTGCCAGCAGCGCCAGGGGGTTCCTCGACAATGAGCAGTTCTTC
TRBD1 | . | TRBJ1-2 | TRBV19 | CASSSPAGGNYGYTF | TGTGCCAGTAGTAGCCCGGCAGGGGGGAACTATGGCTACACCTTC
TRBD2 | . | TRBJ2-3 | TRBV20-1 | CSARQTSGTYTQYF | TGCAGTGCTAGACAGACTAGCGGGACTTATACGCAGTATTTT
. | . | TRBJ1-1 | TRBV11-2 | CASSLHMLSVNTEAFF | TGTGCCAGCAGCTTACATATGCTTTCGGTGAACACTGAAGCTTTCTTT
TRBD1 | . | TRBJ1-2 | TRBV20-1 | CSAPGQLEEGYTF | TGCAGTGCCCCGGGACAGTTAGAAGAGGGCTACACCTTC
. | . | TRBJ2-1 | TRBV15 | CATSRAEGGEQFF | TGTGCCACCAGCAGAGCCGAGGGGGGTGAGCAGTTCTTC
. | . | TRBJ2-1 | TRBV10-1 | CASSDMYNEQFF | TGCGCCAGCAGTGATATGTACAATGAGCAGTTCTTC
TRBD1 | few | TRBJ2-7 | TRBV10-3 | CAISERQGSGTSYEQYF | TGTGCCATCAGTGAGCGACAGGGCTCAGGGACATCCTACGAGCAGTACTTC
. | . | TRBJ2-5 | TRBV6-6 | CASSYEGDAIQETQYF | TGTGCCAGCAGTTACGAAGGGGACGCAATTCAAGAGACCCAGTACTTC
TRBD1 | few | TRBJ2-1 | TRBV19 | CASTPGTGNYNEQFF | TGTGCCAGTACCCCCGGGACAGGGAACTACAATGAGCAGTTCTTC
. | . | TRBJ2-1 | TRBV29-1 | CSVELAYNEQFF | TGCAGCGTTGAGCTGGCGTACAATGAGCAGTTCTTC
. | few | TRBJ1-4 | TRBV7-6 | CASSSDTAGEKLFF | TGTGCCAGCAGCTCGGACACGGCGGGTGAAAAACTGTTTTTT
. | few | TRBJ2-3 | TRBV4-1 | CASSQEVRGTQYF | TGCGCCAGCAGCCAAGAAGTTCGGGGTACGCAGTATTTT
. | . | TRBJ2-1 | TRBV19 | CASAGQPSYNEQFF | TGTGCCAGCGCGGGGCAGCCTTCCTACAATGAGCAGTTCTTC
. | . | TRBJ1-1 | TRBV18 | CASSPDPGMGTEAFF | TGTGCCAGCTCACCTGATCCGGGGATGGGGACTGAAGCTTTCTTT
. | few | TRBJ1-5 | TRBV29-1 | CSVGTSSNQPQHF | TGCAGCGTTGGGACATCGAGCAATCAGCCCCAGCATTTT
TRBD1 | few | TRBJ2-3 | TRBV19 | CATGKTGWVMDTQYF | TGTGCCACCGGAAAGACAGGGTGGGTAATGGATACGCAGTATTTT
. | . | TRBJ1-2 | TRBV28 | CASSFDSPIYGYTF | TGTGCCAGCAGTTTTGACAGCCCAATCTATGGCTACACCTTC
. | few | TRBJ1-1 | TRBV6-1 | CASSPQGSFRTEAFF | TGTGCCAGCAGTCCCCAGGGATCCTTTCGCACTGAAGCTTTCTTT
. | few | TRBJ2-4 | TRBV7-2 | CASSPREPQNIQYF | TGTGCCAGCAGCCCCCGAGAGCCCCAAAACATTCAGTACTTC
TRBD1 | few | TRBJ2-5 | TRBV5-4 | CASSLGGTGFSDQYF | TGTGCCAGCAGCTTGGGGGGGACAGGGTTTTCGGACCAGTACTTC
. | many | TRBJ2-3 | TRBV7-2 | CASSLSSDTQYF | TGTGCCAGCAGCTTAAGTTCAGATACGCAGTATTTT
. | . | TRBJ1-4 | TRBV15 | CATSREIQTATNEKLFF | TGTGCCACCAGCAGAGAAATACAGACTGCAACTAATGAAAAACTGTTTTTT
. | . | TRBJ1-3 | TRBV5-4 | CASSLDRLTGNTIYF | TGTGCCAGCAGCTTGGATCGTCTCACTGGAAACACCATATATTTT
. | once | TRBJ2-1 | TRBV5-1 | CASSLDGRGDEQFF | TGCGCCAGCAGCCTTGATGGACGGGGTGATGAGCAGTTCTTC
. | . | TRBJ2-7 | TRBV5-3 | CASSSRAPEQYF | TGTGCCAGCAGTTCCCGGGCGCCCGAGCAGTACTTC
. | once | TRBJ2-1 | TRBV6-2/TRBV6-3 | CASSYSIRAPTIEQFF | TGTGCCAGCAGTTACTCGATAAGGGCCCCTACAATTGAGCAGTTCTTC
. | . | TRBJ1-5 | TRBV4-1 | CASSQGEGQPQHF | TGCGCCAGCAGCCAAGGCGAGGGTCAGCCCCAGCATTTT
. | few | TRBJ1-2 | TRBV4-1 | CASSQDLWEKHGYTF | TGCGCCAGCAGCCAAGATTTGTGGGAAAAGCATGGCTACACCTTC
. | . | TRBJ2-7 | TRBV19 | CASSMYGSYEQYF | TGTGCCAGTAGTATGTACGGGAGCTACGAGCAGTACTTC
. | few | TRBJ2-2 | TRBV7-2 | CASSWTRGGANTGELFF | TGTGCCAGCAGCTGGACCAGGGGCGGGGCTAACACCGGGGAGCTGTTTTTT
TRBD1 | . | TRBJ2-5 | TRBV12-3/TRBV12-4 | CASGLTGGETQYF | TGTGCCAGCGGGTTGACAGGGGGCGAGACCCAGTACTTC
. | few | TRBJ2-5 | TRBV11-2 | CASSLDPRAAWVGETQYF | TGTGCCAGCAGCTTAGATCCACGCGCTGCGTGGGTCGGAGAGACCCAGTACTTC
TRBD1 | . | TRBJ1-1 | TRBV4-1 | CASSDRDRGRQTEAFF | TGCGCCAGCAGCGACCGGGACAGGGGGCGCCAGACTGAAGCTTTCTTT
TRBD2 | many | TRBJ2-5 | TRBV7-2 | CASSPRWLAGDGGTQYF | TGTGCCAGCAGCCCACGATGGCTAGCGGGGGATGGGGGGACCCAGTACTTC
. | . | TRBJ1-3 | TRBV5-6 | CASSLVGVSGNTIYF | TGTGCCAGCAGCTTGGTGGGCGTATCTGGAAACACCATATATTTT
. | . | TRBJ2-5 | TRBV7-9 | CASSLVGTRETQYF | TGTGCCAGCAGCTTAGTGGGTACCAGGGAGACCCAGTACTTC
. | . | TRBJ1-1 | TRBV2 | CASSASVLQNTEAFF | TGTGCCAGCAGTGCATCGGTCCTACAGAACACTGAAGCTTTCTTT
. | few | TRBJ1-6 | TRBV6-1 | CASRRSLYNSPLHF | TGTGCCTCCCGCAGAAGCCTCTATAATTCACCCCTCCACTTT
. | . | TRBJ1-6 | TRBV18 | CASSPEDSPLHF | TGTGCCAGCTCACCCGAGGATTCACCCCTCCACTTT
. | . | TRBJ2-2 | TRBV11-2 | CASTEYVYGGELFF | TGTGCCAGCACCGAATATGTTTACGGCGGGGAGCTGTTTTTT
. | . | TRBJ2-7 | TRBV18 | CASSPPDTLPYEQYF | TGTGCCAGCTCACCACCGGACACCTTACCGTACGAGCAGTACTTC
. | . | TRBJ1-6 | TRBV9 | CASSPHPRADKNSPLHF | TGTGCCAGCAGCCCCCACCCCCGGGCGGATAAGAATTCACCCCTCCACTTT
. | . | TRBJ2-1 | TRBV11-2 | CASSTSFRGSYNEQFF | TGTGCCAGCAGCACCAGCTTCAGAGGGTCCTACAATGAGCAGTTCTTC
. | few | TRBJ2-7 | TRBV9 | CASSGDSPGTYEQYF | TGTGCCAGCAGCGGCGACAGCCCCGGGACCTACGAGCAGTACTTC
. | . | TRBJ1-2 | TRBV19 | CASSIPGGGYTF | TGTGCCAGTAGTATCCCCGGGGGGGGCTACACCTTC
. | few | TRBJ1-2 | TRBV5-6 | CASSSPTSYGYTF | TGTGCCAGCAGCTCTCCGACAAGCTATGGCTACACCTTC